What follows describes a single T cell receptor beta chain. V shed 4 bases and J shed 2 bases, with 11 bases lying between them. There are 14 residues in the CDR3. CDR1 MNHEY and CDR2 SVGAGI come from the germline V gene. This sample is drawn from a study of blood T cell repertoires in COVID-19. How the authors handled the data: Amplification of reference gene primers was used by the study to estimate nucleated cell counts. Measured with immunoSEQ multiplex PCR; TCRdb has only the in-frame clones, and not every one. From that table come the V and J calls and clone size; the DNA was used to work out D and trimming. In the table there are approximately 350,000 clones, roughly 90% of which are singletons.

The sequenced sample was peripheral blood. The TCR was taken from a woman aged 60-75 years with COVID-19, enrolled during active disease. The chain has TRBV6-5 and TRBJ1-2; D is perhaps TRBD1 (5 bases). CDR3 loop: CASSSEDTNYGYTF. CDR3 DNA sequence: TGTGCCAGCAGTTCCGAGGACACAAACTATGGCTACACCTTC.